This T cell receptor (beta chain) was recovered during a study of PD-L1 blockade in urothelial cancer. At the level of the study: Earlier, patients had received 0 to 3 chemotherapy regimens.

CDR1 is SGHRS and CDR2 is YFSETQ in the germline V gene. Trimming at V came to 4 bases and at J to 5 bases, leaving 9 bases not matched to a gene. The CDR3 has 15 amino acids. This table comes from immunoSEQ multiplex PCR, and its TCRdb copy is limited to in-frame clones, with some not included. The sample has some 80,000 clones, approximately 90% seen once. This specimen was PBMCs, taken around atezolizumab (anti-PD-L1) treatment. The V gene is TRBV5-1, the J gene TRBJ2-5, with TRBD2 matching over 9 bases. This receptor was obtained from a woman between 65 and 79 years old with urothelial cancer. CDR3 residues: CASSGSGLARETQYF. In nucleotides, the CDR3 is TGCGCCAGCAGCGGATCAGGACTAGCGCGCGAGACCCAGTACTTC.